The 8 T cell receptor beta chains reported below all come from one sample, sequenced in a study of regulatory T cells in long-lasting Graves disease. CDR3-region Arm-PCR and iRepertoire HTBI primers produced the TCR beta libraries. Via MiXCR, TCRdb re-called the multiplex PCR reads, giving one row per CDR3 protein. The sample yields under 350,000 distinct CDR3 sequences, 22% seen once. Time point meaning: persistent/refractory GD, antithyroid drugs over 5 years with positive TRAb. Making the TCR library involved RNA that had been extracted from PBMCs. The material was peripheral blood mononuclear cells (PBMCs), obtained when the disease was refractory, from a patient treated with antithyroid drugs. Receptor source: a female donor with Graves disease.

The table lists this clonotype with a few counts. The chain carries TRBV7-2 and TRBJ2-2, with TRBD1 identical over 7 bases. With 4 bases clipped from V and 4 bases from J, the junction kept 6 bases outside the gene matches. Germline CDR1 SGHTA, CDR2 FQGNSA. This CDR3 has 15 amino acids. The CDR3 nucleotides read TGTGCCAGCAGCTCGTTCGACAGGGCCACCGGGGAGCTGTTTTTT. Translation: CASSSFDRATGELFF.

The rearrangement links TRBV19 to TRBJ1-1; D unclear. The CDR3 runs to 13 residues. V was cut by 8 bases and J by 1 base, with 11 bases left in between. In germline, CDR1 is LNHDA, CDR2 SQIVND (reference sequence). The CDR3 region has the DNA TGTGCCAGTGTAGGGTCGAGGAACACTGAAGCTTTCTTT. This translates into CASVGSRNTEAFF.

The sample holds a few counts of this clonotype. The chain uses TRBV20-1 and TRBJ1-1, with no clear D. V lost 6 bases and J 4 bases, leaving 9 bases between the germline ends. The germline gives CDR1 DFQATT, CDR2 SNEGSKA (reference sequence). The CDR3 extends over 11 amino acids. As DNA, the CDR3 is TGCAGTGCCCCTATGGGCACTGAAGCTTTCTTT. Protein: CSAPMGTEAFF.

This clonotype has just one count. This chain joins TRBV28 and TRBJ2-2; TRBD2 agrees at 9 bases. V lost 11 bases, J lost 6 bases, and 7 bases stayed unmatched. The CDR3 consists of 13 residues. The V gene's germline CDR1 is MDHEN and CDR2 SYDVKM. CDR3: CAGGGGAPGELFF. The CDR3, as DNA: TGTGCCGGCGGGGGGGGGGCCCCCGGGGAGCTGTTTTTT.

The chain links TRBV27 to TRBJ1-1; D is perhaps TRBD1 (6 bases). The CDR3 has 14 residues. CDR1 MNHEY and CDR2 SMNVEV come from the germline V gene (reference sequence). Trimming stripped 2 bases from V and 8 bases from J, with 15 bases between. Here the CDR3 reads CASSLVGAGGEAFF. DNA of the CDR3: TGTGCCAGCAGTTTAGTGGGGGCGGGGGGGGAAGCTTTCTTT.

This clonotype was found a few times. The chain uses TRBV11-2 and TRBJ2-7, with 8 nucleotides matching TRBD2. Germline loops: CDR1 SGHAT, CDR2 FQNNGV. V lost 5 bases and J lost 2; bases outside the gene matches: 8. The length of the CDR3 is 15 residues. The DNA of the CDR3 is TGTGCCAGCAGCCCCCCTAGCGGGCTTACCTACGAGCAGTACTTC. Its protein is CASSPPSGLTYEQYF.

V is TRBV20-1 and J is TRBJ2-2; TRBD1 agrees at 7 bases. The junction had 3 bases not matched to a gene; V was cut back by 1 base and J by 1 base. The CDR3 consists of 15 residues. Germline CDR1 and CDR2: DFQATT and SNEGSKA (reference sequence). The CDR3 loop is CSARARQGNTGELFF. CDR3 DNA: TGCAGTGCTAGAGCAAGACAGGGGAACACCGGGGAGCTGTTTTTT.

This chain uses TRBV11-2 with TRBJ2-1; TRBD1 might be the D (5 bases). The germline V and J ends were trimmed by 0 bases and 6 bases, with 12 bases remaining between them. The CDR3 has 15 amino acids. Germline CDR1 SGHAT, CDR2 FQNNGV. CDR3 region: CASSLDRVSGNEQFF. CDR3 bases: TGTGCCAGCAGCTTAGACAGGGTTTCCGGCAATGAGCAGTTCTTC.